The clone carrying this T cell receptor (beta chain) came up many times. The ends were cut back, 2 bases at V and 0 bases at J, with 8 bases in the middle. In germline, CDR1 is SGHVS, CDR2 FNYEAQ. The CDR3 runs 14 residues. The data were taken from a study of T cell repertoires in cytomegalovirus infection. Overall study: Matching HLA type and CMV infection were both indicated by public TCR beta signatures.

TCRdb recomputed calls from the reads with MiXCR, one row per CDR3 protein. The sample has 270,000 or so distinct CDR3 sequences, about 17% seen once. The chain uses TRBV7-6 and TRBJ2-7; perhaps D is TRBD1 or TRBD2 (5 bases each). Sequencing was performed on CD8+ T cells from PBMCs. This clonotype originated in a human donor in good health (CMV status not recorded). Some clones in this sample may be carry-over from other donors' samples. CDR3 amino acids: CASSLPGSSYEQYF. For the CDR3, the DNA is TGTGCCAGCAGCTTACCAGGGAGCTCCTACGAGCAGTACTTC. Filled out from reference TRBV7-6 and TRBJ2-7, the complete variable domain reads GAGVSQSPRYKVTKRGQDVALRCDPISGHVSLYWYRQALGQGPEFLTYFNYEAQQDKSGLPNDRFSAERPEGSISTLTIQRTEQRDSAMYRCASSLPGSSYEQYFGPGTRLTVT.